These 7 T cell receptor beta chains originate from one sample sequenced in a study of CD8+ T cells in alopecia areata. Treatment noted: oral pan-JAK inhibitor, 5-10 mg twice daily. RNA, once extracted, was reverse transcribed into cDNA for use as the sequencing template. Only in-frame clones appear in the TCRdb table, and some are missing; sequencing was by immunoSEQ multiplex PCR. The table lists under 350,000 clones, 55% to 75% of them singletons. The sequencing used CD4+ T cells sorted from blood, collected at week 24, from a patient treated with tofacitinib. These TCRs come from a human donor with alopecia areata.

The chain carries TRBV5-1 and TRBJ2-1; D ambiguous. Germline V lookup: CDR1 SGHRS, CDR2 YFSETQ. Deletions cut 1 base from V and 6 bases from J, with 14 bases between. The CDR3 consists of 15 residues. This chain's CDR3 is CASSLYRTYANEQFF. CDR3 sequence (DNA): TGCGCCAGCAGCTTGTATCGGACCTACGCCAATGAGCAGTTCTTC.

CDR3 DNA sequence: TGCGCCAGCAGCGACGGGGGCACCGGGGAGCTGTTTTTT. Protein product: CASSDGGTGELFF. This chain connects TRBV5-1 to TRBJ2-2; TRBD2 is a possible D gene (6 bases). From germline, CDR1 is SGHRS and CDR2 YFSETQ. V shed 4 bases and J shed 4 bases, with 8 bases lying between them. The CDR3 is 13 residues long.

This clone was picked up many times. V and J are TRBV28 and TRBJ2-5, with a tentative D call TRBD2 (5 bases). Germline V gene sequence: CDR1 MDHEN, CDR2 SYDVKM. V was shortened by 8 bases and J by 2 bases, with 15 bases between the two germline ends. This CDR3 has 14 amino acids. CDR3 region: CASARGPKQETQYF. The CDR3 region has the DNA TGTGCCAGCGCCCGCGGGCCCAAGCAAGAGACCCAGTACTTC.

The rearrangement links TRBV29-1 to TRBJ1-1; possible D gene TRBD1, 5 bases. This CDR3 is built from 14 residues. V was trimmed by 3 bases and J by 0 bases, leaving 11 bases between them. Per the germline V gene, CDR1 is SQVTM and CDR2 is ANQGSEA. The CDR3 nucleotides are TGCAGCGTTGAGCGGCGGGACGTGAACACTGAAGCTTTCTTT. Protein: CSVERRDVNTEAFF. Variable domain in full (rest from reference TRBV29-1 and TRBJ1-1): SAVISQKPSRDICQRGTSLTIQCQVDSQVTMMFWYRQQPGQSLTLIATANQGSEATYESGFVIDKFPISRPNLTFSTLTVSNMSPEDSSIYLCSVERRDVNTEAFFGQGTRLTVV.

The chain employs TRBV29-1 and TRBJ2-5; D is undetermined. The V end was cut by 4 bases, the J end by 3 bases, with 12 bases between. This CDR3 has 13 residues. The germline gives CDR1 SQVTM, CDR2 ANQGSEA. The CDR3 region has the DNA TGCAGCGTTGGCGGCACCTTTGAAGAGACCCAGTACTTC. Its translation is CSVGGTFEETQYF.

The rearrangement joins TRBV30 to TRBJ1-3, with D unclear. CDR1 is GTSNPN, CDR2 SVGIG, per germline (reference sequence). The CDR3 is 14 residues long. V was trimmed by 3 bases and J by 0 bases, leaving 9 bases between them. CDR3 region: CAWRKSSSGNTIYF. CDR3 DNA sequence: TGTGCCTGGAGAAAGAGTAGCTCTGGAAACACCATATATTTT.

The chain uses TRBV27 and TRBJ1-2; D call uncertain. This CDR3 has 13 residues. V was shortened by 8 bases and J by 6 bases, with 16 bases between the two germline ends. Looked up from germline, CDR1 is MNHEY and CDR2 is SMNVEV (reference sequence). The CDR3 reads CASSPAGSNGYTF. The DNA of the CDR3 is TGTGCCAGCTCTCCCGCGGGATCCAATGGCTACACCTTC.